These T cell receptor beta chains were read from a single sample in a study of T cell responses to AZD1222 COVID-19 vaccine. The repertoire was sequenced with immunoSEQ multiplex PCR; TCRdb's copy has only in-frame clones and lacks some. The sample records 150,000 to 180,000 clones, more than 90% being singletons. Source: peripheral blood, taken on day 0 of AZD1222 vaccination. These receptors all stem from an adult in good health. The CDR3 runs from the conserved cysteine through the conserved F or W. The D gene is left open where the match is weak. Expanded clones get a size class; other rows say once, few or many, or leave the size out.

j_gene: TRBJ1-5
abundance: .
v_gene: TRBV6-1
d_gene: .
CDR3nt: TGTGCCAGCAGTGAAGGGGGTGGGAATCAGCCCCAGCATTTT
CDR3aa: CASSEGGGNQPQHF

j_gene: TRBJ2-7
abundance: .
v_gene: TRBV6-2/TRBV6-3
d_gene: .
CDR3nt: TGTGCCAGCAGTTACACCGCCGGGACCGCCCTTTCCTACGAGCAGTACTTC
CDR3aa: CASSYTAGTALSYEQYF

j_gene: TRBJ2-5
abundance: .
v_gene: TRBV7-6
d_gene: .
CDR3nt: TGTGCCAGCACCCTCCCAACCGGGAAACAAGAGACCCAGTACTTC
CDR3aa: CASTLPTGKQETQYF

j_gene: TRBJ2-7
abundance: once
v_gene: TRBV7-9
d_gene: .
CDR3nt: TGTGCCAGCAGCCCGCAGAACGAGCAGTACTTC
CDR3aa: CASSPQNEQYF

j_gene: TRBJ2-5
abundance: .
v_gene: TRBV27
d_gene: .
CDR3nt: TGTGCCAGCAGTTCCTTAGAGACCCAGTACTTC
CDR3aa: CASSSLETQYF

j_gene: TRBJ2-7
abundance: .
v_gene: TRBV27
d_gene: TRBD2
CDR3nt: TGTGCCAGCAGTTTATCACCTTGGTTTGGGGCTAGCGGATCCTACGAGCAGTACTTC
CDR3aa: CASSLSPWFGASGSYEQYF

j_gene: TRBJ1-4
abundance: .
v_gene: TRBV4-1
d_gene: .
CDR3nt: TGCGCCAGCAGCCTCTCTAGGAAAAATGAAAAACTGTTTTTT
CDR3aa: CASSLSRKNEKLFF

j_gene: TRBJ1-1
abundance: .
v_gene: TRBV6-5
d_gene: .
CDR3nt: TGTGCCAGCAGGGGACATATGAACACTGAAGCTTTCTTT
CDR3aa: CASRGHMNTEAFF

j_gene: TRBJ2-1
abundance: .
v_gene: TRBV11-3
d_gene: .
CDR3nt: TGTGCCAGCAGCTTAGGTGCAGCGAGGGATGAGCAGTTCTTC
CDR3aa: CASSLGAARDEQFF

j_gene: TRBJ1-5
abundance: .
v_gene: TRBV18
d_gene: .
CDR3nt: TGTGCCAGCTCACCAGGTGAGGGGTTCCATCAGCCCCAGCATTTT
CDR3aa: CASSPGEGFHQPQHF

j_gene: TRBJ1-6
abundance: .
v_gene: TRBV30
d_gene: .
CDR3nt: TGTGCCTGGAGACCTAAGGGGGGCTCCTCCTCACCCCTCCACTTT
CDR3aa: CAWRPKGGSSSPLHF

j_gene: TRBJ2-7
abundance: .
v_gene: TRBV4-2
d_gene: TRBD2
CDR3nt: TGTGCCAGCAGCCAAGATACTAGCGGGTACGAGCAGTACTTC
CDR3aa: CASSQDTSGYEQYF

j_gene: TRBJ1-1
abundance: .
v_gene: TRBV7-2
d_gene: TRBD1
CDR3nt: TGTGCCAGCAGCCCTAGAACAACAGGGGTTGAAGCTTTCTTT
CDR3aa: CASSPRTTGVEAFF

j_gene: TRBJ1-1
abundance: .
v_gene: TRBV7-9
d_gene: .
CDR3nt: TGTGCCAGCAGCTTCGACCCCCTAACCACTGAAGCTTTCTTT
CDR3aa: CASSFDPLTTEAFF

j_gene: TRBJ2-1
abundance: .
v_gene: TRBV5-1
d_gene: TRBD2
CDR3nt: TGCGCCAGCAGCGAGGGACTAGCGGGGTACAATGAGCAGTTCTTC
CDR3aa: CASSEGLAGYNEQFF

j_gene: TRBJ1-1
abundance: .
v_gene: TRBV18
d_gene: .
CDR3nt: TGTGCCAGCTCACCCGATATGAACACTGAAGCTTTCTTT
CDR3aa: CASSPDMNTEAFF

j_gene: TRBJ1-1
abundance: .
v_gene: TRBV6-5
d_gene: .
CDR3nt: TGTGCCAGCAGCCCCGTCCGGGCCCTGAGGACTGAAGCTTTCTTT
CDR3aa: CASSPVRALRTEAFF

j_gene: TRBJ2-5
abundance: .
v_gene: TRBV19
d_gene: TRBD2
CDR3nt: TGTGCCAGTAGTATAGGGGGACTAGCGGGAGAGACCCAGTACTTC
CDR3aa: CASSIGGLAGETQYF

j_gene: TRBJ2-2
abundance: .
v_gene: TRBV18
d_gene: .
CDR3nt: TGTGCCAGCTCAAAACAGGGTATCACCGGGGAGCTGTTTTTT
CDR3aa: CASSKQGITGELFF

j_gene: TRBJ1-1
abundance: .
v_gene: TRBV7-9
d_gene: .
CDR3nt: TGTGCCAGCAGCCCCGGAATAGGGGGGGCGGACACTGAAGCTTTCTTT
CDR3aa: CASSPGIGGADTEAFF

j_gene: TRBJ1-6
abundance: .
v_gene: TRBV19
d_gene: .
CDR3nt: TGTGCCAGTAGTATGCGGGACGGACTCTCTAATTCACCCCTCCACTTT
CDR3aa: CASSMRDGLSNSPLHF

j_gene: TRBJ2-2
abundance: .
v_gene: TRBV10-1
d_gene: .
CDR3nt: TGCGCCAGCAGTGAGAGTCAGGGTATGAACACCGGGGAGCTGTTTTTT
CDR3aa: CASSESQGMNTGELFF

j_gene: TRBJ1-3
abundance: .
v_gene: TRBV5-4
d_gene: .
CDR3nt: TGTGCCAGCAGCCTTGGACAGCGCTCTGGAAACACCATATATTTT
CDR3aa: CASSLGQRSGNTIYF

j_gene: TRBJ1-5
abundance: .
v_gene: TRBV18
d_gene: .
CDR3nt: TGTGCCAGCTCACCGGGGGCAGGGGACCAGCCCCAGCATTTT
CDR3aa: CASSPGAGDQPQHF

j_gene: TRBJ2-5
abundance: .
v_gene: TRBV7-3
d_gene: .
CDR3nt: TGTGCCAGCAGCTTAGGGGCCGCCTCGCGGGGAGAGACCCAGTACTTC
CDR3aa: CASSLGAASRGETQYF

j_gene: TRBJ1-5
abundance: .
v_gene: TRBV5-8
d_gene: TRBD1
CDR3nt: TGTGCCAGCAGCTTGGGAACAGGGGTTATGGAGCCCCAGCATTTT
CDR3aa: CASSLGTGVMEPQHF

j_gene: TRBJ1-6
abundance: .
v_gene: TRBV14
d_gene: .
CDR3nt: TGTGCCAGCAGCCAAGTTGTCGGCTCCTATAATTCACCCCTCCACTTT
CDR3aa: CASSQVVGSYNSPLHF

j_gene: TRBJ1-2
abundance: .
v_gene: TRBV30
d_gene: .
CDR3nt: TGTGCCTGGAGAAGGGGTATTAACTATGGCTACACCTTC
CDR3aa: CAWRRGINYGYTF

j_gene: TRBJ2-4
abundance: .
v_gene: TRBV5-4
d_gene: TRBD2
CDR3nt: TGTGCCAGCAGCAGCGGGACTCTAGCCAAAAACATTCAGTACTTC
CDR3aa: CASSSGTLAKNIQYF

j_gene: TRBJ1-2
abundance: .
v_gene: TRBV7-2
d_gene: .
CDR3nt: TGTGCCAGCAGCACCACAGTGGGGCTTCCTGGCTACACCTTC
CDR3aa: CASSTTVGLPGYTF

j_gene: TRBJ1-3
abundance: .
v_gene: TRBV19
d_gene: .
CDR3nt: TGTGCCAGTAGTAGGGGAGGGTTTTCCTCTGGAAACACCATATATTTT
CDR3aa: CASSRGGFSSGNTIYF

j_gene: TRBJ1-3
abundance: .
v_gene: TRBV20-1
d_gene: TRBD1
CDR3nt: TGCAGTGCTAGTGACCGGGACAGGGTCATAAGCTCTGGAAACACCATATATTTT
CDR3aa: CSASDRDRVISSGNTIYF

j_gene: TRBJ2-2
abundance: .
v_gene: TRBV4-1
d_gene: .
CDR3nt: TGCGCCAGCAGCCAAGAGACTAGTTACACCGGGGAGCTGTTTTTT
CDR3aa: CASSQETSYTGELFF

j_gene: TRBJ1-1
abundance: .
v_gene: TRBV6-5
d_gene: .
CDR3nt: TGTGCCAGCAGTTATCAGGCGGCATACGCTGAAGCTTTCTTT
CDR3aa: CASSYQAAYAEAFF

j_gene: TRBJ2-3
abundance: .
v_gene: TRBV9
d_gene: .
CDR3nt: TGTGCCAGCAGCGTAAAGGCATCTACTCACACAGATACGCAGTATTTT
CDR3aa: CASSVKASTHTDTQYF

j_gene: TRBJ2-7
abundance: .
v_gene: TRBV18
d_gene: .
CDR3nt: TGTGCCAGCTCCACCAATGCGGCGTCCTACGAGCAGTACTTC
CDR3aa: CASSTNAASYEQYF

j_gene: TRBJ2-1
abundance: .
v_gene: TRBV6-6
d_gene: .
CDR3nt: TGTGCCAGCAGTTACTCAAGGGACGGATCCTACAATGAGCAGTTCTTC
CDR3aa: CASSYSRDGSYNEQFF

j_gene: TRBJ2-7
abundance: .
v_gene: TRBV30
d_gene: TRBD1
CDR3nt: TGTGCCTGGAGTGAGGCACGACAGGGGGCTAGGGACTTC
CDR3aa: CAWSEARQGARDF

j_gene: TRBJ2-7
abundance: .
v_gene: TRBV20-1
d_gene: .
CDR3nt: TGCAGTGCTAGTCCGGCAGGCTCCTACGAGCAGTACTTC
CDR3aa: CSASPAGSYEQYF

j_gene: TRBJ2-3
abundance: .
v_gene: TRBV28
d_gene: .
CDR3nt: TGTGCCAGCAGTGGGACCGACCGCCAGCGGAGGTATTTT
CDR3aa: CASSGTDRQRRYF

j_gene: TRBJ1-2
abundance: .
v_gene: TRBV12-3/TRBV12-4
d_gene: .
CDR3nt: TGTGCCAGCAGACAGGACGGAAACTATGGCTACACCTTC
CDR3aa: CASRQDGNYGYTF

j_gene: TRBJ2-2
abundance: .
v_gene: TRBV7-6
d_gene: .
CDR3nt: TGTGCCAGCAGCTTACGGCCCACCGGGGAGCTGTTTTTT
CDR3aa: CASSLRPTGELFF

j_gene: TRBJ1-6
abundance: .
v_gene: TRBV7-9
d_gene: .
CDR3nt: TGTGCCAGCAGCCTAACAGGGAATCCCTTCTCACCCCTCCACTTT
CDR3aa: CASSLTGNPFSPLHF

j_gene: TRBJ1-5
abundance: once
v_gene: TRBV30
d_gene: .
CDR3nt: TGTGCCTGGAGTCCGACAGGTCGTCCCTTAAATCAGCCCCAGCATTTT
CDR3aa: CAWSPTGRPLNQPQHF

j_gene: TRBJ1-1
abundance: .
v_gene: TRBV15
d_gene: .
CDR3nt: TGTGCCACCAGCAGAGATTCCACTGAAGCTTTCTTT
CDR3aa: CATSRDSTEAFF

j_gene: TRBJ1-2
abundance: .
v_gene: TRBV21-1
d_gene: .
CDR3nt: TGTGCCAGCAGCAAAGCTTCAGACAGGATCTCCTATGGCTACACCTTC
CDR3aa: CASSKASDRISYGYTF

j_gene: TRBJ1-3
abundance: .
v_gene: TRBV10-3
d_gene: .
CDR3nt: TGTGCCACGAGGAAAAGTGACAGTTCTGGAAACACCATATATTTT
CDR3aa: CATRKSDSSGNTIYF

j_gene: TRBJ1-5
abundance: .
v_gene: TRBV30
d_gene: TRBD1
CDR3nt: TGTGCCTGGGGACAGGGGGCTCAAGGCAATCAGCCCCAGCATTTT
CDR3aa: CAWGQGAQGNQPQHF

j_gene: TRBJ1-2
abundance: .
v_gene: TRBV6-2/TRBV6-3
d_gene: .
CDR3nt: TGTGCCAGCAGTTACCCGACAAATGGCTACACCTTC
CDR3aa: CASSYPTNGYTF

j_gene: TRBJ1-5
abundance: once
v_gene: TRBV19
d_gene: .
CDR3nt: TGTGCCAGTATCGACCGACCTAATCAGCCCCAGCATTTT
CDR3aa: CASIDRPNQPQHF

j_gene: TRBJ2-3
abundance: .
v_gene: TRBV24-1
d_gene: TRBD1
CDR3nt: TGTGCCACCACCGGGACAGAGCGAAATACGCAGTATTTT
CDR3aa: CATTGTERNTQYF

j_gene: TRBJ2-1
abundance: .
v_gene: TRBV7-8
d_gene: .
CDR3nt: TGTGCCAGCAGCTTACCCGGCCTTCGCTACAATGAGCAGTTCTTC
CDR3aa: CASSLPGLRYNEQFF

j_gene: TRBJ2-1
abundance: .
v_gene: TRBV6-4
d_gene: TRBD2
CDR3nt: TGTGCCAGCAGTGGATTTGGGGGAGGGTCCATAAATGAGCAGTTCTTC
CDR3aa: CASSGFGGGSINEQFF

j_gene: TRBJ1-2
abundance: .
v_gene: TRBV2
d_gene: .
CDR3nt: TGTGCCGCGAAAACGATGGGCTATGGCTACACCTTC
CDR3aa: CAAKTMGYGYTF

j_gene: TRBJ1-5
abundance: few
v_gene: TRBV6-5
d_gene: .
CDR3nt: TGTGCCAGCGCCCGGTATAGCAATCAGCCCCAGCATTTT
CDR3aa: CASARYSNQPQHF

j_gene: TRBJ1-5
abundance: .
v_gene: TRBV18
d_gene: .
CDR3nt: TGTGCCAGCTCACCCAGTACCGAGAGGGTCTATCAGCCCCAGCATTTT
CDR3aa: CASSPSTERVYQPQHF

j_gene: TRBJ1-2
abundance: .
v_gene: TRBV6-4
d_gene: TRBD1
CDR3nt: TGTGCCAGCAGTCCGGGACAGGGGCTTTATGGCTACACCTTC
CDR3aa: CASSPGQGLYGYTF